Below are 24 T cell receptor beta chains sequenced from a single sample in a study of OX40 agonist ivuxolimab in advanced cancers. Repertoires were generated with immunoSEQ multiplex PCR, while TCRdb's copy carries only in-frame clones and drops some. The data contain approximately 60,000 clones, about 89% of them singletons. The specimen comprised CD4+ or CD8+ T cells sorted from blood, sampled in a trial of the OX40 agonist ivuxolimab. The source of these receptors is an adult with an advanced solid tumor such as melanoma, head and neck, liver or kidney cancer.

This sequence joins TRBV28 and TRBJ2-6; D unresolved. Germline V gene lookup returns CDR1 MDHEN and CDR2 SYDVKM. The V end lost 6 bases, the J end lost 2 bases, and 5 bases lay between the germline ends. The CDR3 sequence is 13 residues long. The CDR3 region has the DNA TGTGCCAGCAGACCGACTGGGGCCAACGTCCTGACTTTC. Encoded protein: CASRPTGANVLTF.

With regard to this clone: The sample contains more than one DNA sequence encoding this CDR3. The V and J genes are TRBV29-1 and TRBJ2-7; 8 positions match TRBD2. Per the germline V gene, CDR1 is SQVTM and CDR2 is ANQGSEA. V lost 4 bases, J lost 2 bases, and 7 bases stayed unmatched. This CDR3 is built from 14 residues. The CDR3: CSVGYGRGPYEQYF. Written as DNA, the CDR3 is TGCAGCGTTGGTTACGGGAGGGGACCCTACGAGCAGTACTTC.

This clone was seen a single time. The chain links TRBV11-1 to TRBJ2-7, with TRBD2 matching 11 bases. V shed 1 base and J 2 bases; nucleotides not matched to a gene: 1. The CDR3 length is 15 residues. Germline V gives CDR1 SGHAT, CDR2 FQDESV (reference sequence). The CDR3 bases are TGTGCCAGCAGCTTAGTGACTAGCGGGACCTACGAGCAGTACTTC. It specifies CASSLVTSGTYEQYF.

J is TRBJ2-5 and V is TRBV7-2; unclear D gene. V was trimmed by 1 base and J by 5 bases, leaving 11 bases between them. Germline lookup yields CDR1 SGHTA and CDR2 FQGNSA. The CDR3 is made up of 14 amino acids. The CDR3 sequence: CASSLGGPEETQYF. CDR3 in DNA: TGTGCCAGCAGCTTAGGAGGCCCCGAGGAGACCCAGTACTTC.

This clone appeared a few times. V usage is TRBV25-1 and J usage is TRBJ1-2; no definite D call. Germline-derived CDR1 and CDR2 are MGHDK and SYGVNS. The V end was cut by 2 bases, the J end by 5 bases, with 6 bases between. This CDR3 is 12 amino acids long. CDR3 protein: CASSEAGYGYTF. For the CDR3, the DNA is TGTGCCAGCAGTGAAGCTGGGTATGGCTACACCTTC.

The CDR3 loop is CASIHGTLNTGELFF. Here the CDR3 DNA reads TGTGCCAGCATCCACGGGACACTTAACACCGGGGAGCTGTTTTTT. This rearrangement joins TRBV6-6 to TRBJ2-2; TRBD1 might be the D (6 bases). Germline V gives CDR1 MNHNY, CDR2 SVGAGI (reference sequence). Trimming took 7 bases from V and 2 from J, leaving 14 bases between them. There are 15 residues in the CDR3.

The chain carries TRBV19 and TRBJ1-1; possibly TRBD1 for D (5 bases). The germline CDR1 and CDR2 sequences are LNHDA and SQIVND (reference sequence). The germline V and J ends were trimmed by 3 bases and 2 bases, with 13 bases remaining between them. The CDR3 is 15 residues long. The CDR3 DNA follows: TGTGCCAGTAGTATCCCAGGGCAGGGAAACACTGAAGCTTTCTTT. This gives the protein CASSIPGQGNTEAFF.

The J gene is TRBJ2-3, the V gene TRBV5-1; no clear D gene. The CDR3 runs to 14 residues. The V gene's germline CDR1 is SGHRS and CDR2 YFSETQ. V lost 4 bases, J lost 2 bases, and 11 bases lay in between. The DNA of the CDR3 is TGCGCCAGCAGCGAACAACGGCCCACAGATACGCAGTATTTT. Residues: CASSEQRPTDTQYF.

The rearrangement uses TRBV21-1 and TRBJ1-1. TRBV21-1 represents a pseudogene. The CDR3 runs 16 residues. CDR3 in DNA: TGTGCCAGCCCGAATGGGGTTGGGGTTTCGAACACTGAAGCTTTCTTT. It is translated as CASPNGVGVSNTEAFF.

The chain combines TRBV9 with TRBJ2-7; D is perhaps TRBD1 or TRBD2 (5 bases each). The CDR3 is 15 residues long. Trimming took 0 bases from V and 4 from J, leaving 14 bases between them. The germline V gene has CDR1 SGDLS and CDR2 YYNGEE. Here the CDR3 DNA reads TGTGCCAGCAGCGTAGATGGGACGGCCTTGTACGAGCAGTACTTC. It translates to CASSVDGTALYEQYF.

This chain joins TRBV30 and TRBJ1-2, with D perhaps TRBD1 (6 bases). CDR1 is GTSNPN and CDR2 is SVGIG in the germline V gene (reference sequence). This CDR3 is built from 12 residues. The V and J ends lost 2 bases and 8 bases respectively, with 12 bases between them. The CDR3 loop is CAWSLGGHGYTF. The CDR3 DNA sequence: TGTGCCTGGAGTCTTGGGGGGCACGGCTACACCTTC.

This chain links TRBV25-1 with TRBJ2-1, with 11 bases aligning to TRBD2. V gave up 3 bases and J gave up 4 bases; unmatched junction bases: 8. The CDR3 is 17 residues long. From germline, CDR1 is MGHDK and CDR2 SYGVNS. CDR3 loop: CASSDYLAGGGYNEQFF. Here the CDR3 DNA reads TGTGCCAGCAGTGATTATCTAGCGGGGGGTGGGTACAATGAGCAGTTCTTC.

The gene calls are TRBV7-6 and TRBJ1-5; no firm D call. The CDR3 has 14 residues. CDR1 and CDR2 from the germline V gene are SGHVS and FNYEAQ. V dropped 4 bases and J dropped 9 bases, with 16 bases sitting between them. CDR3 region: CASSSGNGVPPQHF. In DNA, the CDR3 is TGTGCCAGCAGCTCGGGAAACGGGGTGCCGCCCCAGCATTTT. Full variable domain (missing parts from reference TRBV7-6 and TRBJ1-5): GAGVSQSPRYKVTKRGQDVALRCDPISGHVSLYWYRQALGQGPEFLTYFNYEAQQDKSGLPNDRFSAERPEGSISTLTIQRTEQRDSAMYRCASSSGNGVPPQHFGDGTRLSIL.

V and J are TRBV30 and TRBJ1-1, with D unclear. This CDR3 has 13 amino acids. Trimming removed 2 bases from V and 11 bases from J, with 18 bases in between. Germline V gene lookup returns CDR1 GTSNPN and CDR2 SVGIG (reference sequence). The CDR3, as DNA: TGTGCCTGGAGTTCACCGGGTGTGCCCAGGGCTTTCTTT. Residues: CAWSSPGVPRAFF.

The rearrangement links TRBV2 to TRBJ2-3; D not resolved. The CDR3 contains 11 residues. Germline CDR1 reads SNHLY; CDR2 reads FYNNEI. Trimming took off 11 bases at V and 5 bases at J, with 11 bases between the two ends. CDR3 DNA sequence: TGTGCCTCCTTAGATGGAGATACGCAGTATTTT. Translation: CASLDGDTQYF.

This rearrangement joins TRBV29-1 to TRBJ1-4; D not resolved. The CDR3 loop spans 13 amino acids. Looked up from germline, CDR1 is SQVTM and CDR2 is ANQGSEA. V dropped 4 bases and J dropped 1 base, with 7 bases sitting between them. CDR3 in amino acids: CSVGFGTNEKLFF. The CDR3 DNA reads as TGCAGCGTTGGATTCGGAACTAATGAAAAACTGTTTTTT.

The chain is built from TRBV6-5 and TRBJ1-2; a weak D match, TRBD1 (5 bases). The CDR3 spans 14 residues. The germline gives CDR1 MNHEY, CDR2 SVGAGI. Trimming left V 6 bases short and J 4 bases short, with 15 bases between. CDR3 coding DNA: TGTGCCAGCAGCCCAGGGTTAGCGTCCTATGGCTACACCTTC. Its protein product is CASSPGLASYGYTF.

The chain links TRBV5-4 to TRBJ2-7; maybe TRBD1 (5 bases). Looked up from germline, CDR1 is SGHNT and CDR2 is YYREEE (reference sequence). The V end lost 4 bases, the J end lost 4 bases, and 18 bases lay between the germline ends. This CDR3 contains 15 residues. The CDR3 DNA reads as TGTGCCAGCAGCCGTAAGGGGCTAGAGGTATACGAGCAGTACTTC. This sequence encodes CASSRKGLEVYEQYF.

The chain couples TRBV7-9 to TRBJ2-2; D not certain. CDR1 is SEHNR, CDR2 FQNEAQ, per germline (reference sequence). The length of the CDR3 is 14 residues. The V and J ends lost 5 bases and 5 bases respectively, with 12 bases between them. Here the CDR3 reads CASSQLLWTGELFF. CDR3 sequence (DNA): TGTGCCAGCAGCCAACTACTTTGGACCGGGGAGCTGTTTTTT.

The V and J genes are TRBV10-3 and TRBJ2-5, with TRBD2 matching 7 bases. Trimming cost V 6 bases and J 2 bases; bases outside gene matches: 6. The CDR3 spans 14 residues. In germline, CDR1 is ENHRY, CDR2 SYGVKD. CDR3 loop: CAISRTREQETQYF. The CDR3, as DNA: TGTGCCATCAGCCGGACTAGGGAGCAAGAGACCCAGTACTTC.

The genes are TRBV5-1 and TRBJ1-2; no reliable D call. This CDR3 contains 13 residues. CDR1 SGHRS and CDR2 YFSETQ come from the germline V gene. V was pared by 2 bases and J by 6 bases, with 11 bases between. Written as DNA, the CDR3 is TGCGCCAGCAGCTTAGTCAGTGTGGATGGCTACACCTTC. This translates into CASSLVSVDGYTF. Supplemented by reference TRBV5-1 and TRBJ1-2, the full variable domain reads KAGVTQTPRYLIKTRGQQVTLSCSPISGHRSVSWYQQTPGQGLQFLFEYFSETQRNKGNFPGRFSGRQFSNSRSEMNVSTLELGDSALYLCASSLVSVDGYTFGSGTRLTVV.

This clone was observed a single time. The chain uses TRBV5-1 and TRBJ2-3; the match to TRBD1 covers 10 bases. Germline V gene lookup returns CDR1 SGHRS and CDR2 YFSETQ. The CDR3 loop spans 16 amino acids. Losses at the gene ends were 0 bases for V and 3 bases for J; bases not matched to a gene: 4. CDR3 sequence: CASSLGRGQGTDTQYF. CDR3 sequence (DNA): TGCGCCAGCAGCTTGGGCCGGGGACAGGGGACAGATACGCAGTATTTT. Full variable domain (outside the CDR3, taken from reference TRBV5-1 and TRBJ2-3): KAGVTQTPRYLIKTRGQQVTLSCSPISGHRSVSWYQQTPGQGLQFLFEYFSETQRNKGNFPGRFSGRQFSNSRSEMNVSTLELGDSALYLCASSLGRGQGTDTQYFGPGTRLTVL.

The gene calls are TRBV6-4 and TRBJ2-1; TRBD1 matches at 10 bases. CDR1 is MRHNA and CDR2 is SNTAGT in the germline V gene. V lost 8 bases to trimming and J lost 3 bases; unmatched junction nucleotides: 4. This CDR3 has 14 amino acids. The CDR3 spells CASQRDRGYNEQFF. In DNA form, the CDR3 reads TGTGCCAGCCAACGGGACAGGGGCTACAATGAGCAGTTCTTC.

The CDR3 spells CASSQDHGFPGNTIYF. CDR3 nucleotide sequence: TGTGCCAGCAGCCAAGATCATGGGTTTCCTGGAAACACCATATATTTT. The chain uses TRBV14 and TRBJ1-3; D call uncertain. Per the germline V gene, CDR1 is SGHDN and CDR2 is FVKESK. The CDR3 length is 16 residues. V dropped 0 bases and J dropped 2 bases, with 11 bases sitting between them.